The source of this T cell receptor beta chain is a study of T cells in Graves' hyperthyroidism and ophthalmopathy. At the level of the study: Blood was drawn when the patient was first diagnosed and still untreated.

A NOSPECS grade of at least 4, a Clinical Activity Score of at least 3 and duration under 3 months were recorded in ophthalmopathy patients. Patients showing uncontrolled infection, other autoimmune disease, pregnancy or lactation were ineligible. General study results and limits: The model made its ophthalmopathy prediction, and onset followed a median about 6 months later.

Authors of the study amplified TCR beta CDR3 regions from RNA transcripts. The HTBI primer set served for first-round RT-PCR of the TCR CDR3. TCRdb analysed the multiplex PCR reads with MiXCR anew, one entry per CDR3 protein. The profile shows 640,000 or so distinct CDR3 sequences, approximately 14% of them singletons. This clonotype was counted many times. Its antigen is still unknown. The trim removed 1 base at V and 3 bases at J, leaving 3 bases unmatched. The V gene's germline CDR1 is LGHNT and CDR2 FRNRAP. This CDR3 is built from 14 residues. The receptor was derived from a woman in her thirties or forties with Graves' ophthalmopathy. Sequencing input: blood. The J gene is TRBJ2-7, the V gene TRBV12-5; TRBD1 aligns across 7 bases. In DNA form, the CDR3 reads TGTGCTAGTGGTTTGGGACAGGGTCGCTACGAGCAGTACTTC. It translates to CASGLGQGRYEQYF.